Listed here is a single T cell receptor beta chain. Its cognate antigen is unknown. General study results and limits: Larger-cohort validation covered only one TCR beta V-J rearrangement. In terms of TCR gene usage, tumor memory CD4+ T cells clustered together with blood and lymph node memory CD4+ cells, as well as with lymph node naive CD4+ cells.

Trimming took off 6 bases at V and 5 bases at J, with 11 bases between the two ends. CDR1 LGHDT and CDR2 YNNKEL come from the germline V gene (reference sequence). CDR3 length: 14 residues. After constant-region reverse-primer amplification, full-length variable regions underwent semi-nested PCR with Nested Universal Primer A. TCRdb called the 5' RACE reads again in MiXCR, with one record for every CDR3 protein. The sample shows tens of thousands of distinct CDR3 sequences, roughly 29% of them seen only once. The sequence was obtained from a female donor with breast cancer. The specimen was tumor-infiltrating naive CD4+ T cells sorted from the breast tumor. Subset reported: naive CD4+ T cells, CD4+CD45RA+CD25-. V and J are TRBV3-1 and TRBJ1-6; a weak D match, TRBD1 (5 bases). The CDR3 loop is CASSRDWNNSPLHF. CDR3 nucleotides: TGTGCCAGCAGTCGGGACTGGAATAATTCACCCCTCCACTTT.